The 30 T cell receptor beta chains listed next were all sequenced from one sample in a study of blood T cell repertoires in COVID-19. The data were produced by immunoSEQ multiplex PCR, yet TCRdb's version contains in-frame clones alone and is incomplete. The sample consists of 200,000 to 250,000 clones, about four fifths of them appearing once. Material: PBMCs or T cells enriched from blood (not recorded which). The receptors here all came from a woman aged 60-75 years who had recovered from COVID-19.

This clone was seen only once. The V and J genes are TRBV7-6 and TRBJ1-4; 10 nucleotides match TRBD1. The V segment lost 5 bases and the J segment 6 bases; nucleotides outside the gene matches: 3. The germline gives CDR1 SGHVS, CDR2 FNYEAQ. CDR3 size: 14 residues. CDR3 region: CASSRTGGDEKLFF. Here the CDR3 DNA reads TGTGCCAGCAGCAGGACAGGGGGTGATGAAAAACTGTTTTTT.

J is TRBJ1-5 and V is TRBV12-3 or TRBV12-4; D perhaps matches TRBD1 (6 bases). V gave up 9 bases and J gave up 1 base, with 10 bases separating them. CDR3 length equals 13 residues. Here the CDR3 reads CASVTGSNQPQHF. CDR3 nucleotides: TGTGCCAGTGTTACAGGGAGCAATCAGCCCCAGCATTTT.

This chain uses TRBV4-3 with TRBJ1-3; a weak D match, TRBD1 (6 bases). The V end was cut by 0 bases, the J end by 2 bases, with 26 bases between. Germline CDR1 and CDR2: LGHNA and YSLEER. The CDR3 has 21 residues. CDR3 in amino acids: CASSQERGGGLIDVAGNTIYF. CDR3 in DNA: TGCGCCAGCAGCCAAGAGAGAGGGGGGGGGTTAATAGATGTGGCTGGAAACACCATATATTTT.

The CDR3 loop reads CASSAMSRGGNVLTF. CDR3 nucleotides: TGTGCCAGCAGCGCCATGAGCAGGGGCGGCAACGTCCTGACTTTC. The chain employs TRBV9 and TRBJ2-6; D might be TRBD1 (6 bases). Trimming removed 3 bases from V and 9 bases from J, with 16 bases in between. The CDR3 loop spans 15 amino acids. Per the germline V gene, CDR1 is SGDLS and CDR2 is YYNGEE.

CDR3 sequence: CASSLRQGLPANYGYTF. CDR3 DNA sequence: TGTGCCAGCAGTTTAAGACAGGGGCTCCCTGCTAACTATGGCTACACCTTC. This rearrangement joins TRBV27 to TRBJ1-2, with 8 bases identical to TRBD1. CDR1 MNHEY and CDR2 SMNVEV come from the germline V gene (reference sequence). The CDR3 covers 17 residues. The V gene end was trimmed by 2 bases and the J gene end by 0 bases; junction bases not matched to a gene: 8.

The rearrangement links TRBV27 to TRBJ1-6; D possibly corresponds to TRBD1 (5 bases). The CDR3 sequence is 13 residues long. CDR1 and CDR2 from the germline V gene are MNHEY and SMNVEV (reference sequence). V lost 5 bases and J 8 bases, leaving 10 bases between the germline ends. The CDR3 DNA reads TGTGCCAGCAGTCGAGCCAGGGATTCACCCCTCCACTTT. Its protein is CASSRARDSPLHF.

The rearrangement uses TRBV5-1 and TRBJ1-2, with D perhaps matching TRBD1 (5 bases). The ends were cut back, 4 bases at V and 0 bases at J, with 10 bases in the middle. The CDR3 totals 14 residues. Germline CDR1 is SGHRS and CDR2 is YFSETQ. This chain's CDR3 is CASSAATANYGYTF. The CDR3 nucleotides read TGCGCCAGCAGCGCCGCGACAGCTAACTATGGCTACACCTTC.

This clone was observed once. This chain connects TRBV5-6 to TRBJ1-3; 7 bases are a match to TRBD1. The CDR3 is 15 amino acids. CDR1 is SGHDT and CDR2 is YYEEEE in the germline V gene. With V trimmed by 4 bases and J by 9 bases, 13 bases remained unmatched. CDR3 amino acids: CASSTRDSWKGTIYF. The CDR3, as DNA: TGTGCCAGCAGCACCCGGGACAGCTGGAAGGGCACCATATATTTT. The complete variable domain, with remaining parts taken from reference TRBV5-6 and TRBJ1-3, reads DAGVTQSPTHLIKTRGQQVTLRCSPKSGHDTVSWYQQALGQGPQFIFQYYEEEERQRGNFPDRFSGHQFPNYSSELNVNALLLGDSALYLCASSTRDSWKGTIYFGEGSWLTVV.

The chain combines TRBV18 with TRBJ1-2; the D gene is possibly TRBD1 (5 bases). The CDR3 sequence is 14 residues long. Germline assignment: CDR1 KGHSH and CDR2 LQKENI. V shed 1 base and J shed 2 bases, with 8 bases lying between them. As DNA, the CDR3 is TGTGCCAGCTCACCACGCGGGACCAACTATGGCTACACCTTC. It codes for CASSPRGTNYGYTF.

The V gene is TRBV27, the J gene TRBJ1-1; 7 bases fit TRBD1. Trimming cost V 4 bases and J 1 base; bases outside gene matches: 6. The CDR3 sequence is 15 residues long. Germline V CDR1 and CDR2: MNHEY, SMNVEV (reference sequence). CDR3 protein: CASSSWTGGNTEAFF. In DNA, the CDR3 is TGTGCCAGCAGTTCCTGGACAGGTGGGAACACTGAAGCTTTCTTT.

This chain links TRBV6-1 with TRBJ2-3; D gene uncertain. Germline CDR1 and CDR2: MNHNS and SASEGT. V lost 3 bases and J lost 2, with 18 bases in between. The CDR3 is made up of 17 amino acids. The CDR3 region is CASSDPHVRVTTDTQYF. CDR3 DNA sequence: TGTGCCAGCAGTGATCCGCACGTCCGGGTAACCACAGATACGCAGTATTTT.

CDR3 sequence (DNA): TGTGCCAGCAGCGTAGGTGGGCTAGCGGGGAGGAGCACAGATACGCAGTATTTT. It codes for CASSVGGLAGRSTDTQYF. The chain carries TRBV9 and TRBJ2-3, with 9 bases identical to TRBD2. The J segment lost 0 bases and the V segment lost 0 bases, leaving 8 bases of the junction unmatched. CDR3 length: 18 amino acids. Germline V gives CDR1 SGDLS, CDR2 YYNGEE.

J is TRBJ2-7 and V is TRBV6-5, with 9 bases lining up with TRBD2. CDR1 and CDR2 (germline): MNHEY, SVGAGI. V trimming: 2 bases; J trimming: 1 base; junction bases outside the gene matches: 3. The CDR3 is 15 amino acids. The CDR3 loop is CASSYQLAGSYEQYF. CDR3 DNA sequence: TGTGCCAGCAGTTACCAACTAGCGGGTTCCTACGAGCAGTACTTC.

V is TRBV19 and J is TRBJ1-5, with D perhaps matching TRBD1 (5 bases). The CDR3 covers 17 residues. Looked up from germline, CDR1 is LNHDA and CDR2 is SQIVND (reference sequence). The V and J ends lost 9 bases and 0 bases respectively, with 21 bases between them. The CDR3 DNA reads TGTGCCAGCGCCTCGGGGGAGCCCCCGTATAGCAATCAGCCCCAGCATTTT. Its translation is CASASGEPPYSNQPQHF.

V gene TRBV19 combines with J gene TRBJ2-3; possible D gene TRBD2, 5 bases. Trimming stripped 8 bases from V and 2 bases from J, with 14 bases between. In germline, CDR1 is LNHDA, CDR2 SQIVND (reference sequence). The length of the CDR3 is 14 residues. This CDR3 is CASAPGRITDTQYF. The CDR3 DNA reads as TGTGCCAGTGCCCCGGGGAGAATCACAGATACGCAGTATTTT.

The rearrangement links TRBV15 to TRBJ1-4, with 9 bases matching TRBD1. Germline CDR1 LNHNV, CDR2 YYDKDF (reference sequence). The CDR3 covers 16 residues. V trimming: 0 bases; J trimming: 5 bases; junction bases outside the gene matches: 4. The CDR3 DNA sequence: TGTGCCACCAGCAGAGATTACGGGACAGGGAATGAAAAACTGTTTTTT. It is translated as CATSRDYGTGNEKLFF.

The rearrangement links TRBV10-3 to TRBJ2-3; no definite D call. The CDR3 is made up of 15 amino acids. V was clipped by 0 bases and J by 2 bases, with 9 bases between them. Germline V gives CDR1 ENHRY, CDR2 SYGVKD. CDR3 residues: CAISESLSYTDTQYF. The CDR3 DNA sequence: TGTGCCATCAGTGAGTCCTTGTCCTACACAGATACGCAGTATTTT.

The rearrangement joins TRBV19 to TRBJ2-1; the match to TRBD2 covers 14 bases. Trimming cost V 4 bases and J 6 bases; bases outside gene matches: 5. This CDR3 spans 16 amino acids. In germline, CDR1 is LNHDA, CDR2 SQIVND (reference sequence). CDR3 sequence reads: CASSSGLAGGFNEQFF. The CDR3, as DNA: TGTGCCAGTAGTAGCGGACTAGCGGGGGGATTCAATGAGCAGTTCTTC.

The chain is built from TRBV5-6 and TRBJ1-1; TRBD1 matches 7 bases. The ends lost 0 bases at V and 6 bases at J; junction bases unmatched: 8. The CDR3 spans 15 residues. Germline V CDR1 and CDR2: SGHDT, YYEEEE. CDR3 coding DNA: TGTGCCAGCAGCTTGGTCGCAGGGGGTACCTCTGAAGCTTTCTTT. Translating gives CASSLVAGGTSEAFF. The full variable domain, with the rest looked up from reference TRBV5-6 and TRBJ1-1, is DAGVTQSPTHLIKTRGQQVTLRCSPKSGHDTVSWYQQALGQGPQFIFQYYEEEERQRGNFPDRFSGHQFPNYSSELNVNALLLGDSALYLCASSLVAGGTSEAFFGQGTRLTVV.

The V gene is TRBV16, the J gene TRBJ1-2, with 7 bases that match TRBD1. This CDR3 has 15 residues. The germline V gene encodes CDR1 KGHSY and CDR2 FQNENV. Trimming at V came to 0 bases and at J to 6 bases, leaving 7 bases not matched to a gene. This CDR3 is CASSQSITGDHGYTF. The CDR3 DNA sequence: TGTGCCAGCAGCCAATCGATTACAGGGGATCATGGCTACACCTTC.

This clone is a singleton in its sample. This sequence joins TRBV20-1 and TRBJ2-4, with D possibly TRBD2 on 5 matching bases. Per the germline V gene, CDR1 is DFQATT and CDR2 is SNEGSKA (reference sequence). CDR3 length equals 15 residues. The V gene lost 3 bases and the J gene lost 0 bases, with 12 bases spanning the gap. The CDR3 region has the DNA TGCAGTGCTAGTGCCCGGGAAGGAGCCAAAAACATTCAGTACTTC. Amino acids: CSASAREGAKNIQYF.

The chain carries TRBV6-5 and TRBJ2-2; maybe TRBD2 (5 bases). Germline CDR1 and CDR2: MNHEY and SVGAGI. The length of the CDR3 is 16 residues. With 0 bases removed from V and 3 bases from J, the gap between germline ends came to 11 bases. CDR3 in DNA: TGTGCCAGCAGTTACTCCAAGAGGGCCTACACCGGGGAGCTGTTTTTT. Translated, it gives CASSYSKRAYTGELFF.

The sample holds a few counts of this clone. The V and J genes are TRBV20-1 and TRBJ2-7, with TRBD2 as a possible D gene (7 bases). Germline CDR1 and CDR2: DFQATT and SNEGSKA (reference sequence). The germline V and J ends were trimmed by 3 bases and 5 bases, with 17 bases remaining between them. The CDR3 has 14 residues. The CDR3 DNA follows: TGCAGTGCTAGTTGGGCGGCGGGGGCCAACGAGCAGTACTTC. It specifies CSASWAAGANEQYF.

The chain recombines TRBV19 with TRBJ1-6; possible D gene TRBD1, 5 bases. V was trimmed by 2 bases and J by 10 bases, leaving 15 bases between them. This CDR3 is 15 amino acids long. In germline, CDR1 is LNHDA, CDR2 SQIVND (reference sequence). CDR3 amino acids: CASSIQGKGRSPLHF. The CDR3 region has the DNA TGTGCCAGTAGTATACAGGGAAAGGGAAGATCACCCCTCCACTTT.

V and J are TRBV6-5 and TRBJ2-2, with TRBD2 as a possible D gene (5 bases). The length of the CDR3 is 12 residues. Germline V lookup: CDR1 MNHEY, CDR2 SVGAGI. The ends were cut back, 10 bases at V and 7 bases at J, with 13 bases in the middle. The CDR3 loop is CATSGLSGELFF. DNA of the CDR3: TGTGCCACCTCAGGACTTAGCGGGGAGCTGTTTTTT.

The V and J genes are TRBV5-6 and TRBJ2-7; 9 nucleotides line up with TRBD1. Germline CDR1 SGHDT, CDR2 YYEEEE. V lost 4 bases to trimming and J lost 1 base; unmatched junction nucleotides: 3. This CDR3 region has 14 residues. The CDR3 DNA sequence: TGTGCCAGCAGCCGGACAGGGGAATCCTACGAGCAGTACTTC. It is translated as CASSRTGESYEQYF. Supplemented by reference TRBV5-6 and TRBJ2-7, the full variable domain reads DAGVTQSPTHLIKTRGQQVTLRCSPKSGHDTVSWYQQALGQGPQFIFQYYEEEERQRGNFPDRFSGHQFPNYSSELNVNALLLGDSALYLCASSRTGESYEQYFGPGTRLTVT.

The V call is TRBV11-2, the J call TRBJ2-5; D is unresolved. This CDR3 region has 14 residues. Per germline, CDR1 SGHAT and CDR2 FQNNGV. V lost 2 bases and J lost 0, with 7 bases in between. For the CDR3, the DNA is TGTGCCAGCAGCTTATTCGACAACCAAGAGACCCAGTACTTC. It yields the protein CASSLFDNQETQYF.

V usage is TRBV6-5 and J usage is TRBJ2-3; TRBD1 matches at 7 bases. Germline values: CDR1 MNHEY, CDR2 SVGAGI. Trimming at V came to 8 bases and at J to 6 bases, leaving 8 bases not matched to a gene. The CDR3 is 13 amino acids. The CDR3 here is CASHRGPRDTQYF. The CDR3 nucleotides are TGTGCCAGCCACAGGGGTCCTAGGGATACGCAGTATTTT.

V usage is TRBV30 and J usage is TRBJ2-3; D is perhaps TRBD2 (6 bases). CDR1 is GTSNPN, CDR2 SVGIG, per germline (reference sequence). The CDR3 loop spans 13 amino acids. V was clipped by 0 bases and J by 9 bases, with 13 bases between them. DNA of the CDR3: TGTGCCTGGAGTGTAGGGGCGGGGTTCACGCAGTATTTT. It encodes CAWSVGAGFTQYF.

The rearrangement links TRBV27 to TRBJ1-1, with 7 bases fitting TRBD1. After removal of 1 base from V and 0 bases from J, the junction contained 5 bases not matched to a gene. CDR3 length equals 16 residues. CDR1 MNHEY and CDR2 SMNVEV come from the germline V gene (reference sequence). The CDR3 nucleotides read TGTGCCAGCAGTTTATGGGGGACAGAATTGAACACTGAAGCTTTCTTT. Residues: CASSLWGTELNTEAFF.